This is a list of T cell receptor beta chains from one sample in a study of blood T cell repertoires in COVID-19. Clones were read by immunoSEQ multiplex PCR, and TCRdb kept only the in-frame ones, dropping some. The table shows 93,000 or so clones, with approximately 80% occurring only once. Sequences were obtained from peripheral blood. The receptors shown here come from a human donor in a cohort sampled during active COVID-19. The CDR3 runs from the conserved cysteine through the conserved F or W. The size entry is marked missing in some rows and otherwise reads once, few, many or a size class.

. 17 TRBV4-1 CASSQDRGEGVPDTQYF
. 15 TRBV19 CASKAQGRLRDEQFF
. 14 TRBV19 CASTRTASAEKLFF
. 14 TRBV5-1 CASSSGTSQETQYF
. 15 TRBV7-9 CASSSDGEGIWEQYF
. 14 TRBV27 CASSLRELTGELFF
. 14 TRBV5-1 CASSREYRGRGYTF
. 17 TRBV5-6 CASSSLYRTISTDTQYF
. 17 TRBV5-6 CASTRTGGSLSGNTIYF
. 14 TRBV27 CASKPRVVNTEAFF
. 13 TRBV2 CASNRDSTNEQFF
. 13 TRBV12-3/TRBV12-4 CASSQQGATEAFF
. 16 TRBV19 CASSIGSGLAFGEQYF
. 14 TRBV18 CASSPPGPNQPQHF
. 12 TRBV30 CAWSAQGRGYTF
. 15 TRBV4-2 CASSQDIASGNTIYF
. 15 TRBV13 CASSLVRTGPGELFF
. 14 TRBV10-2 CASSDFRVNQPQHF
. 15 TRBV9 CASSVGAGNTGELFF
. 15 TRBV6-1 CASSETPGVSYGYTF
. 14 TRBV6-2/TRBV6-3 CASSYEGVGQPQHF
. 13 TRBV6-4 CASRRESTDTQYF
. 14 TRBV19 CASSTRQGSQPQHF
. 16 TRBV11-1 CASSRRRGAGDTEAFF
. 15 TRBV19 CASMEIGTGNYGYTF
. 15 TRBV19 CASSIAALAGSEQFF
. 15 TRBV19 CASSSSGGRGETQYF
. 16 TRBV11-2 CASSSPTSGVPDTQYF
. 17 TRBV7-6 CASTGMVGRLSGNTIYF
many 11 TRBV28 CATSGRKTQYF
. 14 TRBV19 CASSDDRVPEKLFF
. 15 TRBV7-9 CASRAGTQNTGELFF
. 12 TRBV11-3 CASSVRDTEAFF
. 15 TRBV7-2 CASSSSSDRGYGYTF
once 15 TRBV6-4 CASSPDRAYNSPLHF
. 15 TRBV5-1 CASSLEQGRWETQYF
. 14 TRBV7-3 CASSLVGHNSPLHF
. 14 TRBV7-2 CASSFPGSNQPQHF
few 15 TRBV7-2 CASSLASGGSYEQYF
. 14 TRBV3-1/TRBV3-2 CASSQGPVEDEQFF
. 15 TRBV5-1 CASSPLRGKQETQYF
. 15 TRBV19 CASSKGLAGSETQYF
. 14 TRBV6-2/TRBV6-3 CASSYEHQGGGYTF
. 12 TRBV18 CASSPTGGEQYF